The subject of this entry is one T cell receptor (beta chain). What it binds is not known. The CDR3 totals 14 residues. Trimming took off 9 bases at V and 1 base at J, with 16 bases between the two ends. Germline loops: CDR1 LNHDA, CDR2 SQIVND (reference sequence). The source of the sample is a study of cytomegalovirus exposure and HLA in healthy donors. Findings of the study overall: Later analysis placed DRB1 highest and HLA-C lowest in TCR association rates, which differed by HLA locus. As a later analysis showed, several of the most significant clusters appeared to be linked to common viral pathogens. Three CMV-associated chains were confirmed in vitro to be specific for CMV antigens. Most CMV-associated TCR beta chains were later found to appear HLA-restricted.

The study ran its PCR with 60 Vbeta and 13 Jbeta primers. TCRdb keeps only in-frame clones here, not all; method: immunoSEQ multiplex PCR. The clone table shows some 67,000 clones, with the ten largest holding approximately 1.8%. The chain recombines TRBV19 with TRBJ2-7; TRBD2 might be the D (5 bases). Sequencing was carried out using PBMCs. This clonotype was obtained from a woman aged 25 to 45 in good health and CMV-seronegative. CDR3 sequence (DNA): TGTGCCAGCCCAGCGGTCGGCGGATCCTACGAGCAGTACTTC. This encodes CASPAVGGSYEQYF.